The source of this T cell receptor beta chain is a study of blood T cell repertoires in COVID-19. Study-wide context: The cDNA or gDNA used as material had been derived from T cells, B-cell-depleted T cells, or PBMCs.

The CDR3 consists of 14 residues. V lost 2 bases to trimming and J lost 4 bases; unmatched junction nucleotides: 4. Germline CDR1 MNHEY, CDR2 SMNVEV (reference sequence). Per the original data handling: Reference gene primer amplification yielded estimated nucleated cell counts. The repertoire was sequenced with immunoSEQ multiplex PCR; TCRdb's copy has only in-frame clones and lacks some. V and J calls and clone size are given by that table; D and trimming were obtained from the DNA. Altogether under 300,000 clones are present, roughly nine tenths being singletons, with the ten largest covering 7.2%.

Sequencing was done on a sample of peripheral blood. This chain links TRBV27 with TRBJ1-1; 7 positions match TRBD1. The source is a man aged 60 to 69 who had recovered from COVID-19. In nucleotides, the CDR3 is TGTGCCAGCAGTTTAGGGGCAGGGGGCACTGAAGCTTTCTTT. This sequence encodes CASSLGAGGTEAFF.